This TCR beta chain appears in the sequencing data of a study of cytomegalovirus exposure and HLA in healthy donors. Study-level results: Later analysis identified several of the most significant clusters that appeared linked to common viral pathogens.

PCR primers comprised 60 Vbeta and 13 Jbeta primers. TCRdb keeps only in-frame clones here, not all; method: immunoSEQ multiplex PCR. The data show about 150,000 clones, around three fifths seen once. A note on this clone: As yet, its antigen is unknown.

The sample was PBMCs. The sequence derives from a woman aged 25-40 years in good health and CMV-seropositive.

The CDR3: CASSLDQRPAYNEQFF. CDR3 nucleotide sequence: TGTGCCAGCAGCTTGGATCAGCGACCTGCCTACAATGAGCAGTTCTTC. The rearrangement joins TRBV5-4 to TRBJ2-1, with D uncertain. Trimming cost V 0 bases and J 2 bases, with 12 bases left between them. The CDR3 has 16 residues. Germline loops: CDR1 SGHNT, CDR2 YYREEE (reference sequence).